This T cell receptor (beta chain) was identified in a study of blood T cells in healthy people across ages. Each donor supplied approximately 10 milliliters of peripheral blood. This CDR3 is 14 amino acids long. J gave up 7 bases and V 6 bases, and 7 bases lay outside the gene matches. In germline, CDR1 is MNHEY, CDR2 SVGEGT. A sample-barcoded 5' primer and a J-beta primer mix were used in a second PCR of roughly 6 to 11 cycles. TCRdb recomputed calls from the 5' RACE reads with MiXCR, one row per CDR3 protein. The table shows 700,000 to 800,000 distinct CDR3 sequences, with roughly two fifths occurring only once.

The sample comprised blood. The chain links TRBV6-2 or TRBV6-3 to TRBJ1-5; 9 nucleotides align to TRBD1. The clonotype originates from a woman in her sixties in good health. CDR3 residues: CASRPGTGSQPQHF. For the CDR3, the DNA is TGTGCCAGCAGACCAGGGACAGGGAGCCAGCCCCAGCATTTT.